Listed here are 5 T cell receptor beta chains from one sample, sequenced in a study of blood T cell repertoires in COVID-19. The protocol was immunoSEQ multiplex PCR, while the TCRdb copy is restricted to in-frame clones and leaves out a portion. The table lists about 40,000 clones, about four fifths of them singletons, with approximately 25% in the top ten. Sequencing was done on a sample of peripheral blood. The receptors shown here come from a human donor with acute or convalescent COVID-19. The donor label of this sample is uncertain.

DNA of the CDR3: TGTGCCAGCAGCGATACTAGCGGGACAAATGAGCAGTTCTTC. As protein: CASSDTSGTNEQFF. The chain employs TRBV7-6 and TRBJ2-1; 10 bases are shared with TRBD2. Germline CDR1 SGHVS, CDR2 FNYEAQ. The CDR3 length is 14 residues. V was clipped by 5 bases and J by 7 bases; unmatched bases: 5.

The V and J genes are TRBV7-8 and TRBJ2-3, with 12 bases lining up with TRBD2. This CDR3 region has 16 residues. CDR1 SGHVS and CDR2 FQNEAQ come from the germline V gene. Losses at the gene ends were 3 bases for V and 2 bases for J; bases not matched to a gene: 3. The CDR3 bases are TGTGCCAGCAGCTTGGGACTAGCGGGTATCACAGATACGCAGTATTTT. Translating it yields CASSLGLAGITDTQYF.

The chain links TRBV6-2 or TRBV6-3 to TRBJ2-7; 7 positions match TRBD2. The CDR3 has 13 amino acids. The ends lost 5 bases at V and 4 bases at J; junction bases unmatched: 5. Germline V lookup: CDR1 MNHEY, CDR2 SVGEGT. CDR3 loop: CASSGRGDYEQYF. In DNA, the CDR3 is TGTGCCAGCAGTGGCCGGGGGGATTACGAGCAGTACTTC.

The V gene is TRBV28, the J gene TRBJ2-7, with a tentative D call TRBD2 (6 bases). Trimming shortened V by 5 bases and J by 3 bases, and 17 bases separated the two germline ends. Germline loops: CDR1 MDHEN, CDR2 SYDVKM. There are 15 residues in the CDR3. The CDR3 DNA reads as TGTGCCAGCAGTCTACGTAGCGGAGTTCTCTACGAGCAGTACTTC. It codes for CASSLRSGVLYEQYF.

This clone appeared a single time. The DNA of the CDR3 is TGCGCCAGCAGAGGGGATGAGAGCAGCTCCTACGAGCAGTACTTC. Translation: CASRGDESSSYEQYF. The chain is built from TRBV5-1 and TRBJ2-7; maybe TRBD1 (5 bases). V lost 5 bases and J 0 bases, leaving 15 bases between the germline ends. The CDR3 sequence is 15 residues long. The V gene's germline CDR1 is SGHRS and CDR2 YFSETQ.